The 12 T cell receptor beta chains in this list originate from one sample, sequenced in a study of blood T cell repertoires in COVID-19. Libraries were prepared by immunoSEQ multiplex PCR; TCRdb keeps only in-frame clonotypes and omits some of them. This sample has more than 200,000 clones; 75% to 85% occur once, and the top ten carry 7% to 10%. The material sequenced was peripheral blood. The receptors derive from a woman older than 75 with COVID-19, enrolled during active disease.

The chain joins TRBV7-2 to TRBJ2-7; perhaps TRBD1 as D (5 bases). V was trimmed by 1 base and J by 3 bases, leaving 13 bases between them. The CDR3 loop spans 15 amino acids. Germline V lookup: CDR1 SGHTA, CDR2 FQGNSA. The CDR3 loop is CASSLEPGHFYEQYF. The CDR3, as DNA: TGTGCCAGCAGCTTAGAGCCCGGACACTTCTACGAGCAGTACTTC.

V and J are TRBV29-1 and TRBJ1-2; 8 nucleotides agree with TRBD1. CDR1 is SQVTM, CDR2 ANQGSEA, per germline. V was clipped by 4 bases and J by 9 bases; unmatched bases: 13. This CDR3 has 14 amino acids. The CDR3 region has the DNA TGCAGCGTTGGGGGACAGGCCCCCGGGAAAAGCTACACCTTC. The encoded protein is CSVGGQAPGKSYTF.

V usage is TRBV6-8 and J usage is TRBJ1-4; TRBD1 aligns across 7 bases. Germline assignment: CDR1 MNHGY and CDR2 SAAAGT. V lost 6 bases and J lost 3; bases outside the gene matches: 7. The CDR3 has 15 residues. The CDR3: CASSQPTGSNEKLFF. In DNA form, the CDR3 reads TGTGCCAGCAGCCAACCGACAGGGTCTAATGAAAAACTGTTTTTT.

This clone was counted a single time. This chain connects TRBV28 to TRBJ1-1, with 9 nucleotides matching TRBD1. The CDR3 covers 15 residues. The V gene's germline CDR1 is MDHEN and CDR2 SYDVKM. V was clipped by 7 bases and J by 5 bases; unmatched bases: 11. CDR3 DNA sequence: TGTGCCAGCACCGTCCCGGGACAGGGTCTGACTGAAGCTTTCTTT. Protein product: CASTVPGQGLTEAFF. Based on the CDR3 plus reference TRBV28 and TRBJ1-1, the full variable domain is DVKVTQSSRYLVKRTGEKVFLECVQDMDHENMFWYRQDPGLGLRLIYFSYDVKMKEKGDIPEGYSVSREKKERFSLILESASTNQTSMYLCASTVPGQGLTEAFFGQGTRLTVV.

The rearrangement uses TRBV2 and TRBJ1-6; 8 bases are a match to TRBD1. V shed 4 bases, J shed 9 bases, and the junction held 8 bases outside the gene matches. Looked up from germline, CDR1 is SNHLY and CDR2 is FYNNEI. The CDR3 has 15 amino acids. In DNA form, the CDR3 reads TGTGCCAGCAGTGGCGGGACAGGCTCGAGTTCACCCCTCCACTTT. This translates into CASSGGTGSSSPLHF.

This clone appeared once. The CDR3 DNA reads TGCGCCAGCAGCTTGGTTACTAGCGGGGGAGTTGGCACAGATACGCAGTATTTT. Protein: CASSLVTSGGVGTDTQYF. The V and J genes are TRBV5-1 and TRBJ2-3; TRBD2 matches 11 bases. V dropped 0 bases and J dropped 1; count of bases not matched to a gene: 7. The germline gives CDR1 SGHRS, CDR2 YFSETQ. The CDR3 has 18 residues.

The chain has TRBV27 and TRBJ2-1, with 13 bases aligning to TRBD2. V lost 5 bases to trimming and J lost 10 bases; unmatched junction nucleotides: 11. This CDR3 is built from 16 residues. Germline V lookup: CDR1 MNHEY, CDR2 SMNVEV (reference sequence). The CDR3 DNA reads TGTGCCAGCAGTCCCGCCCGACTAGCGGGAGGCTCGGAGCAGTTCTTC. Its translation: CASSPARLAGGSEQFF.

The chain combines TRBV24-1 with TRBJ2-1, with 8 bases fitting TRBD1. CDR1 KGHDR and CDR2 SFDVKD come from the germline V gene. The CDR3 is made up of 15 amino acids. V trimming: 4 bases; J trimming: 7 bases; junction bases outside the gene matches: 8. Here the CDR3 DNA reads TGTGCCACCAGTGACACCTCGGACAGGGTTAATGAGCAGTTCTTC. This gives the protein CATSDTSDRVNEQFF.

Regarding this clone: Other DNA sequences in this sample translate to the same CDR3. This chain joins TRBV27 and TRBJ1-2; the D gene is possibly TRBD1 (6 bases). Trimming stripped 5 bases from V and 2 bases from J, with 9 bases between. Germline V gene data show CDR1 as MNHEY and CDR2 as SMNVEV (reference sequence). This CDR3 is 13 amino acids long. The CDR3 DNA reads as TGTGCCAGCAGTCTACAGGGAAACTATGGCTACACCTTC. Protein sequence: CASSLQGNYGYTF.

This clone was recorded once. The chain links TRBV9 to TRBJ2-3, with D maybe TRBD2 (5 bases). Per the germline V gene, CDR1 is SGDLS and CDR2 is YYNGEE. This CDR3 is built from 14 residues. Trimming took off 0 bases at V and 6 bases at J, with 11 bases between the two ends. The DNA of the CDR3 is TGTGCCAGCAGCGTAGTTCCTAGCCCCGATACGCAGTATTTT. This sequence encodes CASSVVPSPDTQYF.

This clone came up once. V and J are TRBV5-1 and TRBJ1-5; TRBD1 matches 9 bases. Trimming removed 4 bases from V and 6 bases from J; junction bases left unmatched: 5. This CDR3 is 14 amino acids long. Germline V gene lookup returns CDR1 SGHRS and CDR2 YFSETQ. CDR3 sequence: CASSPTGGFQPQHF. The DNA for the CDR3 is TGCGCCAGCAGCCCCACAGGGGGCTTTCAGCCCCAGCATTTT.

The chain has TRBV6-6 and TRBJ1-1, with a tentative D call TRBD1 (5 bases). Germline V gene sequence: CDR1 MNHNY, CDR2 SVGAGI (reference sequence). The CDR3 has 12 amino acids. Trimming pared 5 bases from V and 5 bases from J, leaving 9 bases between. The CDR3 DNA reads TGTGCCAGCAGTACCAGGGTAACTGAAGCTTTCTTT. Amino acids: CASSTRVTEAFF.